Below, one T cell receptor (beta chain) is given with its context. The data were obtained in a study of cytomegalovirus exposure and HLA in healthy donors. 13 Jbeta primers and 60 Vbeta primers were used for the PCR. The data were produced by immunoSEQ multiplex PCR, yet TCRdb's version contains in-frame clones alone and is incomplete. Among around 160,000 clones listed, approximately 80% were seen once. V was pared by 3 bases and J by 1 base, with 15 bases between. CDR1 and CDR2 (germline): SQVTM, ANQGSEA. The CDR3 is made up of 15 amino acids. This receptor was obtained from a man aged 40-49 years in good health and CMV-seropositive. What was sequenced was PBMCs. The V gene is TRBV29-1, the J gene TRBJ1-1; D gene ambiguous. The CDR3, as DNA: TGCAGCGTTGAGAGACGACTGACCCCGAACACTGAAGCTTTCTTT. As protein: CSVERRLTPNTEAFF.